This T cell receptor (beta chain) comes out of a study of early T cells in non-severe SARS-CoV-2 infection. TCRdb used MiXCR to reprocess the 5' RACE reads, holding one entry per CDR3 protein. The sample yields tens of thousands of distinct CDR3 sequences, roughly 7.2% seen once. This clonotype was observed at least ten times. CDR1 and CDR2 (germline): MGHDK, SYGVNS. The CDR3 runs 15 residues. The V and J ends lost 3 bases and 7 bases respectively, with 13 bases between them. The sequence derives from an adult who was a healthcare worker with PCR-confirmed SARS-CoV-2 infection or an uninfected control (not recorded which). Sequenced sample: whole blood. The chain couples TRBV25-1 to TRBJ1-6; D perhaps matches TRBD1 (6 bases). The DNA of the CDR3 is TGTGCCAGCAGTGACCCGGACAGAATCAATTCACCCCTCCACTTT. Translation: CASSDPDRINSPLHF.